These T cell receptor beta chains were read from a single sample in a study of CD8 T cells in Susac syndrome. TCRdb recomputed calls from the immunoSEQ multiplex PCR reads with MiXCR, one row per CDR3 protein. Among roughly 200,000 distinct CDR3 sequences listed, roughly 94% were seen once. Sequencing was performed on CD4+ T cells from PBMCs. Receptors originate from a human donor in good health. Each CDR3 is given with its conserved first and last residue. The order of the fields is clone size, D gene, V gene, CDR3 length, J gene, CDR3 protein, CDR3 DNA. D genes are given only for firm matches. Size is omitted from some rows. Given values are once, few, many or a class for expanded clones.

-,TRBD2,TRBV6-2/TRBV6-3,14,TRBJ2-7,CASSPSGRSYEQYF,TGTGCCAGCAGTCCTAGCGGGAGGTCCTACGAGCAGTACTTC
-,-,TRBV19,14,TRBJ2-1,CASSRPSVRNEQFF,TGTGCCAGTAGTAGGCCTAGCGTCCGGAATGAGCAGTTCTTC
-,-,TRBV2,14,TRBJ1-5,CASSGLVPNQPQHF,TGTGCCAGCAGTGGGTTGGTACCCAATCAGCCCCAGCATTTT
-,-,TRBV6-2/TRBV6-3,14,TRBJ2-3,CASRRVTSTDTQYF,TGTGCCAGCAGAAGGGTTACTAGCACAGATACGCAGTATTTT
-,-,TRBV30,15,TRBJ2-1,CAWSVPGSRNNEQFF,TGTGCCTGGAGTGTACCGGGTAGCAGGAACAATGAGCAGTTCTTC
-,-,TRBV27,14,TRBJ1-5,CASSPRRMGQPQHF,TGTGCCAGCAGTCCCCGACGGATGGGCCAGCCCCAGCATTTT
-,TRBD1,TRBV27,15,TRBJ2-5,CASSHRGQRGETQYF,TGTGCCAGCAGTCACAGGGGGCAGAGAGGGGAGACCCAGTACTTC
-,-,TRBV6-2/TRBV6-3,15,TRBJ2-5,CASSLMATPQETQYF,TGTGCCAGCAGTTTGATGGCTACTCCTCAAGAGACCCAGTACTTC
-,TRBD2,TRBV9,15,TRBJ2-1,CASSTGLAGVGEQFF,TGTGCCAGCAGCACCGGACTAGCGGGAGTTGGTGAGCAGTTCTTC
-,-,TRBV6-2/TRBV6-3,13,TRBJ2-6,CASDFSGANVLTF,TGTGCCAGCGATTTCTCTGGGGCCAACGTCCTGACTTTC
once,TRBD1,TRBV30,14,TRBJ1-5,CAWRVGTGGQPQHF,TGTGCCTGGAGGGTGGGGACAGGCGGTCAGCCCCAGCATTTT
once,-,TRBV5-6,16,TRBJ2-3,CASSSQITRLPDTQYF,TGTGCCAGCAGCTCCCAGATCACAAGGCTTCCAGATACGCAGTATTTT
-,-,TRBV6-5,13,TRBJ1-1,CASSYSRRGGAFF,TGTGCCAGCAGTTACTCTCGGAGGGGGGGAGCTTTCTTT
-,TRBD1,TRBV30,11,TRBJ2-7,CAWSPDRVKYF,TGTGCCTGGAGCCCCGACAGGGTTAAGTACTTC
-,-,TRBV24-1,12,TRBJ2-1,CATGGPYNEQFF,TGTGCCACCGGGGGTCCTTACAATGAGCAGTTCTTC
once,-,TRBV3-1,12,TRBJ2-1,CASSHSGDEQFF,TGTGCCAGCAGCCACTCAGGGGATGAGCAGTTCTTC
-,-,TRBV30,14,TRBJ1-5,CAWSPQGGNQPQHF,TGTGCCTGGAGTCCGCAGGGTGGCAATCAGCCCCAGCATTTT
once,-,TRBV4-2,14,TRBJ2-1,CASSQDGGPMSAFF,TGTGCCAGCAGCCAAGATGGCGGGCCAATGAGCGCGTTCTTC
-,-,TRBV20-1,12,TRBJ2-2,CSAGPNTGELFF,TGCAGTGCCGGACCGAACACCGGGGAGCTGTTTTTT
-,-,TRBV24-1,16,TRBJ2-1,CATSDFGSSSYNEQFF,TGTGCCACCAGTGATTTTGGATCGAGCTCCTACAATGAGCAGTTCTTC
-,-,TRBV20-1,13,TRBJ2-1,CSALEEQGTGKFF,TGCAGTGCTCTCGAAGAACAGGGCACGGGGAAGTTCTTC
-,-,TRBV28,13,TRBJ2-7,CASSLQGGNEQYF,TGTGCCAGCAGTTTACAGGGGGGTAACGAGCAGTACTTC
-,TRBD1,TRBV28,13,TRBJ2-7,CASIRTGWYEQYF,TGTGCCAGCATCAGGACAGGGTGGTACGAGCAGTACTTC
-,-,TRBV9,14,TRBJ2-1,CASSPQVQDHEQFF,TGTGCCAGCAGCCCCCAAGTACAGGACCATGAGCAGTTCTTC
-,TRBD2,TRBV29-1,14,TRBJ2-3,CSVEGLAGEDTQYF,TGCAGCGTTGAGGGACTAGCGGGAGAAGATACGCAGTATTTT
-,-,TRBV6-5,16,TRBJ2-3,CASSYTLAGQPDTQYF,TGTGCCAGCAGTTACACTCTAGCAGGCCAACCAGATACGCAGTATTTT
-,TRBD1,TRBV20-1,13,TRBJ1-1,CSARPRGPTEAFF,TGCAGTGCTAGGCCCAGGGGGCCCACTGAAGCTTTCTTT
-,-,TRBV5-1,13,TRBJ1-1,CASSLEGHTEAFF,TGCGCCAGCAGCTTGGAAGGGCACACTGAAGCTTTCTTT
-,-,TRBV20-1,12,TRBJ2-1,CSARDVSWTQFF,TGCAGTGCTAGAGACGTATCTTGGACGCAGTTCTTC
once,-,TRBV7-9,16,TRBJ2-7,CASSPESGRPAYEQYF,TGTGCCAGCAGCCCCGAGTCGGGGCGACCAGCCTACGAGCAGTACTTC
once,-,TRBV20-1,13,TRBJ2-5,CSARLANQETQYF,TGCAGTGCTAGGCTAGCGAATCAAGAGACCCAGTACTTC
-,TRBD2,TRBV30,12,TRBJ2-7,CAWTSGGYEQYF,TGTGCCTGGACTAGCGGGGGCTACGAGCAGTACTTC
-,TRBD1,TRBV20-1,13,TRBJ1-2,CRASDREDYGYTF,TGCAGAGCTTCCGACAGGGAGGACTATGGCTACACCTTC
-,-,TRBV12-3/TRBV12-4,12,TRBJ1-1,CASSSDYTEAFF,TGTGCCAGCAGTTCCGACTACACTGAAGCTTTCTTT
-,-,TRBV28,13,TRBJ2-1,CASSKETYNEQFF,TGTGCCAGCAGTAAAGAGACCTACAATGAGCAGTTCTTC
-,-,TRBV30,12,TRBJ1-1,CALGPPGTEAFF,TGTGCCTTAGGGCCCCCGGGCACTGAAGCTTTCTTT
-,TRBD1,TRBV7-2,15,TRBJ2-7,CASSLGGAQGVEQYF,TGTGCCAGCAGCTTGGGCGGGGCACAGGGGGTCGAGCAGTACTTC
once,-,TRBV30,13,TRBJ1-3,CALGRGSGNTIYF,TGTGCCCTTGGACGGGGCTCTGGAAACACCATATATTTT
-,-,TRBV20-1,11,TRBJ2-3,CSAIFPDTQYF,TGCAGTGCTATTTTCCCAGATACGCAGTATTTT
-,-,TRBV12-3/TRBV12-4,15,TRBJ1-5,CASSTSGGGNQPQHF,TGTGCCAGCAGCACCAGTGGAGGGGGCAATCAGCCCCAGCATTTT
-,-,TRBV7-9,16,TRBJ2-4,CASSSLAGPGRDIQYF,TGTGCCAGCAGCTCACTTGCCGGGCCCGGCAGGGACATTCAGTACTTC
once,TRBD2,TRBV30,14,TRBJ2-5,CAWGSSGIGETQYF,TGTGCCTGGGGAAGTAGCGGGATAGGAGAGACCCAGTACTTC
-,TRBD2,TRBV20-1,14,TRBJ2-7,CSAQPAREMGEQYF,TGCAGTGCTCAACCAGCGCGGGAGATGGGCGAGCAGTACTTC
-,TRBD2,TRBV5-4,15,TRBJ2-1,CASSWGTSGNNEQFF,TGTGCCAGCAGCTGGGGGACTAGCGGGAACAATGAGCAGTTCTTC
-,TRBD2,TRBV9,20,TRBJ2-2,CASSGLGTSGGNRETGELFF,TGTGCCAGCAGCGGACTGGGGACTAGCGGGGGGAATAGGGAAACCGGGGAGCTGTTTTTT
-,TRBD2,TRBV3-1,15,TRBJ2-1,CASSWQRGSYNEQFF,TGTGCCAGCAGCTGGCAGCGGGGCTCCTACAATGAGCAGTTCTTC
-,-,TRBV30,12,TRBJ1-2,CAWSGQSYGYTF,TGTGCCTGGAGCGGACAGAGCTATGGCTACACCTTC
-,TRBD1,TRBV20-1,14,TRBJ1-1,CSAPDDRGPGEAFF,TGCAGTGCGCCCGACGACAGGGGGCCAGGAGAAGCTTTCTTT
once,-,TRBV27,11,TRBJ1-5,CARGGHQPQHF,TGTGCCAGGGGCGGTCATCAGCCCCAGCATTTT
-,-,TRBV7-9,14,TRBJ2-7,CASSTDTGLYEQYF,TGTGCCAGCAGCACTGACACGGGGCTCTACGAGCAGTACTTC
-,-,TRBV7-9,13,TRBJ2-3,CASSEDSTDTQYF,TGTGCCAGCAGCGAGGACAGCACAGATACGCAGTATTTT
-,TRBD2,TRBV20-1,14,TRBJ2-7,CSARERAGVGEQYF,TGCAGTGCTAGAGAACGAGCGGGAGTCGGCGAGCAGTACTTC
-,TRBD1,TRBV29-1,14,TRBJ1-1,CSSSGRTGNTEAFF,TGCAGCTCCTCCGGGAGGACAGGGAACACTGAAGCTTTCTTT
once,-,TRBV29-1,13,TRBJ2-7,CSVSEVSSYEQYF,TGCAGCGTTTCCGAGGTTAGCTCCTACGAGCAGTACTTC
-,-,TRBV30,13,TRBJ2-6,CAWNAGGANVLTF,TGTGCCTGGAATGCAGGTGGGGCCAACGTCCTGACTTTC
-,-,TRBV20-1,15,TRBJ2-1,CSARGAEVGGNEQFF,TGCAGTGCTAGAGGCGCTGAGGTAGGCGGCAATGAGCAGTTCTTC
once,-,TRBV15,14,TRBJ2-3,CATSRAGLADTQYF,TGTGCCACCAGCAGAGCCGGACTGGCAGATACGCAGTATTTT
-,-,TRBV20-1,12,TRBJ1-1,CSAGQGHTEAFF,TGCAGTGCTGGTCAGGGGCACACTGAAGCTTTCTTT
-,-,TRBV20-1,13,TRBJ2-2,CSASSANTGELFF,TGCAGTGCGTCTAGCGCGAACACCGGGGAGCTGTTTTTT